This T cell receptor beta chain was captured by sequencing in a study of radiation and T cells in renal cell carcinoma. The assay was immunoSEQ multiplex PCR, and TCRdb's table has in-frame clones only and misses some. The table records 130,000 or so clones, approximately 82% of them present only once. Germline V gene data show CDR1 as SGHDT and CDR2 as YYEEEE. V lost 3 bases and J lost 8; bases outside the gene matches: 8. CDR3 length: 13 residues. Stated time point: baseline pretreatment blood. Treatment: 15 Gy SBRT to primary tumor, nephrectomy 4 weeks later. Blood was sampled at baseline, 2 weeks and 4 weeks after SBRT.

V usage is TRBV5-6 and J usage is TRBJ2-7; 7 bases fit TRBD2. The material sequenced was blood, taken from a patient whose treatment included radiotherapy and nephrectomy. The TCR was taken from a woman aged 50 to 60 with renal cell carcinoma. CDR3 protein: CASSYGGEGKQYF. Written as DNA, the CDR3 is TGTGCCAGCAGCTATGGAGGGGAGGGGAAGCAGTACTTC.